This T cell receptor beta chain was sequenced during a study of blood T cell repertoires in COVID-19. In the study overall: Collection of acute and convalescent COVID-19 samples took place in the United States, Italy and Spain. PBMCs, B-cell-depleted T cells, or T cells were the source of the cDNA or gDNA that made up the material.

Looked up from germline, CDR1 is MDHEN and CDR2 is SYDVKM. This CDR3 comprises 14 residues. V lost 2 bases to trimming and J lost 9 bases, with 14 bases between them. Source study methods: Estimation of nucleated cell counts relied on the amplification of reference gene primers. This table comes from immunoSEQ multiplex PCR, and its TCRdb copy is limited to in-frame clones, with some not included. V and J calls and clone size are as listed in that table; D and trimming were resolved from the DNA. The sample has under 150,000 clones, 77% seen once. V and J are TRBV28 and TRBJ2-1; D possibly corresponds to TRBD2 (5 bases). Sequencing used peripheral blood. The receptor comes from a woman aged 45-65 years with active or convalescent COVID-19. As DNA, the CDR3 is TGTGCCAGCAGTTTAAGCCTAGCATTAGGTGAGCAGTTCTTC. Translation gives CASSLSLALGEQFF.